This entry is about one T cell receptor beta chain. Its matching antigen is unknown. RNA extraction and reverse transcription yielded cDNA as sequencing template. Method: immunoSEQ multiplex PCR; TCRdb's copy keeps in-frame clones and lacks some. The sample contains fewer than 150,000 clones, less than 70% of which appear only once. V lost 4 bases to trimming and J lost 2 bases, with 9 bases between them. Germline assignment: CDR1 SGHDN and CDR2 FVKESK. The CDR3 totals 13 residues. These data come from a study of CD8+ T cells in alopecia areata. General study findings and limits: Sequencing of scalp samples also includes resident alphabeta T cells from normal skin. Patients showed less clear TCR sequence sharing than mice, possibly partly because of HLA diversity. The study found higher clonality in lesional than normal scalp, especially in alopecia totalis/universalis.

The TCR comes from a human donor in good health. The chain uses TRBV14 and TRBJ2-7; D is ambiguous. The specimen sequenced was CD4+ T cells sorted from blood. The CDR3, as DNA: TGTGCCAGCAGCCTGAGAACTACCTACGAGCAGTACTTC. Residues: CASSLRTTYEQYF.